The clone carrying this TCR beta chain occurred many times. Its antigen remains unknown. MiXCR was run by TCRdb on the 5' RACE reads, yielding one entry per CDR3 protein. Of 25,000 to 35,000 distinct CDR3 sequences in the sample, over 1.2% were seen once. Trimming removed 3 bases from V and 6 bases from J, with 18 bases in between. The CDR3 totals 14 residues. Germline CDR1 reads DFQATT; CDR2 reads SNEGSKA (reference sequence). This entry comes from a study of neurological immune-mediated disorders. General observations from the study: Multiple sclerosis patients had less TCR clonal expansion than even healthy controls, unlike HTLV-1-associated myelopathy. Phylogenetic grouping assigned the repertoires of 18 of 34 multiple sclerosis patients to a single related-CDR3 cluster, representing a possible signature.

This clonotype originated in a woman aged 25 to 39 with multiple sclerosis. This chain uses TRBV20-1 with TRBJ2-7; unclear D gene. The sample was PBMCs. This CDR3 reads CSARSDGSRGEQYF. In DNA form, the CDR3 reads TGCAGTGCTAGGTCGGACGGTAGCAGAGGCGAGCAGTACTTC.